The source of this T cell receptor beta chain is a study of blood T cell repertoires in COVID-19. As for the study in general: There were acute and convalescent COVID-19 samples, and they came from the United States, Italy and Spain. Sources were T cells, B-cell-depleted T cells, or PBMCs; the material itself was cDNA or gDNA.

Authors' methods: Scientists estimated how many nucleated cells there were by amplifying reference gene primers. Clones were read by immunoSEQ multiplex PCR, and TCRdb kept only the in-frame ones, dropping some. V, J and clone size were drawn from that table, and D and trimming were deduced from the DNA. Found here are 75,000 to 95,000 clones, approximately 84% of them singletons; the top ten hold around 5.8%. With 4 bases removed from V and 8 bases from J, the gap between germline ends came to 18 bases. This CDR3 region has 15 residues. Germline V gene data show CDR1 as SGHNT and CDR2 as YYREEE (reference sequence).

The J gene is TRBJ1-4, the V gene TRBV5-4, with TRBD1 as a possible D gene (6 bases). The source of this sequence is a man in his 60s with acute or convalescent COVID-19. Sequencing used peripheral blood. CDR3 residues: CASSLTGSAEEKLFF. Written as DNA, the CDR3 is TGTGCCAGCAGCCTGACAGGCAGCGCCGAGGAAAAACTGTTTTTT.